The clone carrying this T cell receptor (beta chain) was counted only a few times. The antigen is not known. TCRdb recomputed calls from the 5' RACE reads with MiXCR, one row per CDR3 protein. The repertoire holds hundreds of thousands of distinct CDR3 sequences, roughly a quarter seen once, with about 3% in the top ten. The entry originates in a study of identical twins. The germline V gene encodes CDR1 SGHRS and CDR2 YFSETQ. CDR3 length: 14 residues. J lost 5 bases, V lost 0 bases, and 2 bases had no gene match. General study findings and limits: For cord blood, abundant beta clonotypes had fewer insertions, unlike memory repertoires, which showed none.

This sample was shared with a second study, whose subject was T cells expressing NK-cell markers. That study reports: Serological testing identified seven of the eight sequenced donors as HCMV-seropositive and one as seronegative.

The sequencing input was CD4+ T cells sorted from blood. The receptor's source is a young woman in good health. The V gene is TRBV5-1, the J gene TRBJ2-7; 10 bases agree with TRBD2. CDR3 coding DNA: TGCGCCAGCAGCTTGGTGAGCGGGGGGGACGAGCAGTACTTC. It yields the protein CASSLVSGGDEQYF.